A selection of T cell receptor beta chains follows, all from one sample in a study of molecular identifiers for immune sequencing clone quantification. TCRdb reanalysed the PCR reads using MiXCR and keeps one entry per CDR3 protein. The table has over 600,000 distinct CDR3 sequences, roughly 21% seen once. The sample was naive CD8+ T cells from blood, with Jurkat cell RNA spiked in. These receptors came from a human donor in good health. Some libraries in this study had Jurkat cell RNA spiked in. CDR3s include the opening cysteine and the closing phenylalanine or tryptophan. The D gene is left open where the match is weak. Clone size appears in some rows only: once, few, many, or a class for an expanded clone.

d_call	v_call	j_call	clone_size	cdr3_aa	cdr3_nt
TRBD1	TRBV12-3/TRBV12-4	TRBJ1-1	many	CASSLFGTVNTEAFF	TGTGCCAGCAGTTTATTTGGGACAGTCAACACTGAAGCTTTCTTT
TRBD2	TRBV27	TRBJ2-3	few	CASSTRLAGGFRADTQYF	TGTGCCAGCAGTACTCGACTAGCGGGGGGGTTTAGGGCAGATACGCAGTATTTT
-	TRBV11-2	TRBJ2-7	few	CASSFFPDSSYEQYF	TGTGCCAGCAGCTTTTTTCCGGACAGCTCCTACGAGCAGTACTTC
TRBD1	TRBV6-2/TRBV6-3	TRBJ2-1	few	CASIHTGTEPVDEQFF	TGTGCCAGCATTCACACCGGGACAGAGCCTGTCGATGAGCAGTTCTTC
-	TRBV27	TRBJ2-3	many	CASSTQRSDTQYF	TGTGCCAGCAGTACTCAGCGGTCAGATACGCAGTATTTT
-	TRBV7-9	TRBJ1-1	-	CASSPGAGSSWLNTEAFF	TGTGCCAGCAGCCCAGGAGCGGGGAGCTCATGGTTGAACACTGAAGCTTTCTTT
TRBD1	TRBV7-9	TRBJ2-5	many	CASSPDRGPFETQYF	TGTGCCAGCAGCCCCGACAGGGGGCCTTTTGAGACCCAGTACTTC
-	TRBV7-9	TRBJ2-3	once	CASSATPGTYADTRYF	TGTGCCAGCAGCGCCACTCCAGGGACGTACGCAGATACGCGGTACTTT
TRBD2	TRBV4-3	TRBJ2-7	-	CASSQDRTGLAAYEQYF	TGCGCCAGCAGCCAAGATCGCACAGGACTAGCGGCCTACGAGCAGTACTTC
-	TRBV11-2	TRBJ2-7	few	CASSFTVHEQYF	TGTGCCAGCAGCTTTACAGTCCACGAGCAGTACTTC
TRBD2	TRBV27	TRBJ2-7	many	CASSLGAGTYEQYF	TGTGCCAGCAGTTTAGGAGCGGGGACCTACGAGCAGTACTTC
TRBD1	TRBV5-1	TRBJ1-2	-	CASSFNTGTDHNYGYTF	TGCGCCAGCAGCTTTAACACCGGGACAGATCATAACTATGGCTACACCTTC
-	TRBV5-6	TRBJ2-7	few	CASSTLGSPYEQYF	TGTGCCAGCAGCACGTTGGGCAGCCCCTACGAGCAGTACTTC
TRBD2	TRBV4-1	TRBJ2-3	few	CASSQALAEGDTQYF	TGCGCCAGCAGCCAAGCACTAGCGGAGGGAGATACGCAGTATTTT
-	TRBV4-1	TRBJ2-2	few	CASSPGLVATGELFF	TGCGCCAGCAGCCCAGGACTGGTGGCGACCGGGGAGCTGTTTTTT
-	TRBV4-3	TRBJ2-7	-	CASSELANGYEQYF	TGCGCCAGCAGCGAGCTAGCGAATGGGTACGAGCAGTACTTC
TRBD1	TRBV9	TRBJ1-4	many	CASSVGSAGGGEKLFF	TGTGCCAGCAGCGTAGGTTCCGCAGGGGGAGGTGAAAAACTGTTTTTT
TRBD2	TRBV27	TRBJ2-7	many	CASSLWASGSHEQYF	TGTGCCAGCAGTTTATGGGCTAGCGGGAGCCACGAGCAGTACTTC
-	TRBV29-1	TRBJ2-3	many	CSIATGSTDTQYF	TGCAGCATAGCAACAGGTAGCACAGATACGCAGTATTTT
TRBD1	TRBV12-3/TRBV12-4	TRBJ1-3	many	CASSEAGGALGNTIYF	TGTGCCAGCAGTGAAGCAGGGGGCGCGTTGGGAAACACCATATATTTT
-	TRBV7-6	TRBJ1-4	few	CASSLGAGNEKLFF	TGTGCCAGCAGCTTAGGAGCAGGAAATGAAAAACTGTTTTTT
-	TRBV11-2	TRBJ2-6	many	CASSLIFTNSGANVLTF	TGTGCCAGCAGCTTGATTTTCACAAACTCTGGGGCCAACGTCCTGACTTTC